Below, 15 T cell receptor beta chains from the same sample are listed, as sequenced in a study of technical replicates of blood from several donors. The method was immunoSEQ multiplex PCR; TCRdb's version includes in-frame clones alone and lacks a portion of them. This table has about 59,000 clones, more than 75% appearing once. Sequencing input: PBMCs. The source of these receptors is a human donor in good health. Some clones in this sample may be carry-over from other donors' samples.

J is TRBJ1-5 and V is TRBV19; D is ambiguous. Germline CDR1 and CDR2: LNHDA and SQIVND (reference sequence). Trimming left V 5 bases short and J 7 bases short, with 12 bases between. This CDR3 spans 13 amino acids. The CDR3 loop reads CASSSATYQPQHF. CDR3 DNA: TGTGCCAGTAGTTCCGCTACGTACCAGCCCCAGCATTTT.

The chain couples TRBV7-9 to TRBJ1-2, with TRBD1 matching over 8 bases. Germline V gene lookup returns CDR1 SEHNR and CDR2 FQNEAQ (reference sequence). After removal of 3 bases from V and 8 bases from J, the junction contained 8 bases not matched to a gene. The CDR3 loop spans 14 amino acids. CDR3 residues: CASSFAGGFSGYTF. In DNA, the CDR3 is TGTGCCAGCAGCTTCGCAGGGGGCTTTAGCGGCTACACCTTC.

This chain connects TRBV4-1 to TRBJ1-5; D uncertain. V was trimmed by 0 bases and J by 5 bases, leaving 11 bases between them. This CDR3 spans 15 amino acids. Germline loops: CDR1 MGHRA, CDR2 YSYEKL. CDR3 sequence reads: CASSQDVRFYQPQHF. As DNA, the CDR3 is TGCGCCAGCAGCCAAGATGTCCGTTTTTATCAGCCCCAGCATTTT.

CDR3 nucleotides: TGTGCCAGCAGCCCAAAGAGGGGAGGGGCCAATGAGCAGTTCTTC. Translated, it gives CASSPKRGGANEQFF. The chain has TRBV7-2 and TRBJ2-1; 7 positions agree with TRBD2. V trimming: 5 bases; J trimming: 6 bases; junction bases outside the gene matches: 10. This CDR3 is 15 amino acids long. Germline V gene lookup returns CDR1 SGHTA and CDR2 FQGNSA.

The genes are TRBV14 and TRBJ2-7; 7 bases map to TRBD2. Germline CDR1 reads SGHDN; CDR2 reads FVKESK. This CDR3 contains 16 residues. V shed 4 bases and J 6 bases; nucleotides not matched to a gene: 15. CDR3 amino acids: CASSPIAGATSGEQYF. The CDR3 region has the DNA TGTGCCAGCAGCCCGATAGCGGGCGCGACCTCGGGCGAGCAGTACTTC.

This clone appeared a single time. The V call is TRBV6-4, the J call TRBJ2-1; a weak D match, TRBD2 (5 bases). The CDR3 totals 15 residues. The ends were cut back, 4 bases at V and 0 bases at J, with 10 bases in the middle. Germline V gene data show CDR1 as MRHNA and CDR2 as SNTAGT. CDR3 bases: TGTGCCAGCAGTGTGCTAGCAGGCTCCTACAATGAGCAGTTCTTC. Its protein product is CASSVLAGSYNEQFF.

The V gene is TRBV7-7, the J gene TRBJ2-2, with 8 bases lining up with TRBD2. The CDR3 length is 16 residues. From germline, CDR1 is SSHAT and CDR2 FNYEAQ (reference sequence). V lost 10 bases, J lost 4 bases, and 14 bases stayed unmatched. The DNA of the CDR3 is TGTGCCACCGGGAGGGAAACGCTCGGAGGCACCGGGGAGCTGTTTTTT. This translates into CATGRETLGGTGELFF.

This rearrangement joins TRBV19 to TRBJ2-1; 8 bases are a match to TRBD2. The length of the CDR3 is 14 residues. The V segment lost 7 bases and the J segment 5 bases; nucleotides outside the gene matches: 7. From germline, CDR1 is LNHDA and CDR2 SQIVND (reference sequence). This CDR3 is CASTVRGADNEQFF. The DNA for the CDR3 is TGTGCCAGTACGGTGCGGGGGGCGGACAATGAGCAGTTCTTC.

The chain has TRBV7-2 and TRBJ2-6; the match to TRBD1 covers 7 bases. This CDR3 has 18 residues. Germline CDR1 reads SGHTA; CDR2 reads FQGNSA. J lost 1 base, V lost 1 base, and 7 bases had no gene match. Written as DNA, the CDR3 is TGTGCCAGCAGCTTAGTAGGGGGCGGTTTATCTGGGGCCAACGTCCTGACTTTC. This codes for CASSLVGGGLSGANVLTF.

The genes are TRBV27 and TRBJ2-7, with unresolved D. V was shortened by 3 bases and J by 0 bases, with 9 bases between the two germline ends. Germline values: CDR1 MNHEY, CDR2 SMNVEV (reference sequence). There are 14 residues in the CDR3. CDR3 sequence reads: CASSFALDSYEQYF. In DNA form, the CDR3 reads TGTGCCAGCAGTTTCGCCCTAGACTCCTACGAGCAGTACTTC.

The J gene is TRBJ2-4, the V gene TRBV5-3; D may be TRBD1 (5 bases). TRBV5-3 is noted as an ORF with a role that remains uncertain. The CDR3 consists of 15 residues. V gave up 0 bases and J gave up 0 bases, with 7 bases separating them. CDR3 DNA: TGTGCCAGAAGCTTGGTTAGGGGAGCCAAAAACATTCAGTACTTC. Translated, it gives CARSLVRGAKNIQYF.

The chain combines TRBV6-5 with TRBJ1-6, with D perhaps matching TRBD1 (6 bases). Germline-derived CDR1 and CDR2 are MNHEY and SVGAGI. The CDR3 is 15 residues long. V shed 5 bases and J shed 6 bases, with 14 bases lying between them. The DNA for the CDR3 is TGTGCCAGCAGTCTCTCGGCACAGGGTAATTCACCCCTCCACTTT. This encodes CASSLSAQGNSPLHF.

This clone occurred once. This chain connects TRBV12-5 to TRBJ1-5; 7 nucleotides match TRBD1. V was pared by 3 bases and J by 3 bases, with 5 bases of the junction left unmatched. This CDR3 has 15 residues. Germline-derived CDR1 and CDR2 are LGHNT and FRNRAP. The CDR3 is CASGLGGGLNQPQHF. In nucleotides, the CDR3 is TGTGCTAGTGGTTTAGGAGGGGGCCTCAATCAGCCCCAGCATTTT.

The chain recombines TRBV7-3 with TRBJ2-1; TRBD2 matches 7 bases. CDR1 and CDR2 from the germline V gene are SGHTA and FQGTGA. J lost 6 bases, V lost 5 bases, and 7 bases had no gene match. The CDR3 extends over 14 amino acids. The DNA of the CDR3 is TGTGCCAGCAGCCCCGGACTAGATCCCAATGAGCAGTTCTTC. It codes for CASSPGLDPNEQFF.

This sequence joins TRBV25-1 and TRBJ2-1; 8 bases line up with TRBD1. V was clipped by 4 bases and J by 8 bases; unmatched bases: 7. CDR3 length: 14 residues. The germline V gene has CDR1 MGHDK and CDR2 SYGVNS. The CDR3 loop reads CASSVQGAEDEQFF. In nucleotides, the CDR3 is TGTGCCAGCAGTGTTCAGGGGGCCGAGGATGAGCAGTTCTTC.